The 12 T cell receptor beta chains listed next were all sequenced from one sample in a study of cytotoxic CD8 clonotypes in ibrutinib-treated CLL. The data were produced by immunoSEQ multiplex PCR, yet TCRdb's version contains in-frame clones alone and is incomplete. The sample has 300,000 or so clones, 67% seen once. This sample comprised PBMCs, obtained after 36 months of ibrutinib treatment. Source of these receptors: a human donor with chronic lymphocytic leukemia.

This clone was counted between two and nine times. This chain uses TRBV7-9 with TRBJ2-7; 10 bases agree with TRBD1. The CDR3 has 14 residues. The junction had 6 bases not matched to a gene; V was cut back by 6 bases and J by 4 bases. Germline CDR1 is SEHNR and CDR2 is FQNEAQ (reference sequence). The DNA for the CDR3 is TGTGCCAGCAGTACCGGGACAGGGGTTTACGAGCAGTACTTC. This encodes CASSTGTGVYEQYF.

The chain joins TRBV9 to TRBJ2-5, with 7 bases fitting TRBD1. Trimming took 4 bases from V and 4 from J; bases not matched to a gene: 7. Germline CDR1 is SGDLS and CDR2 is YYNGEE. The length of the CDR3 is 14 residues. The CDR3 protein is CASSPGQNPETQYF. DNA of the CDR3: TGTGCCAGCAGCCCGGGACAGAACCCAGAGACCCAGTACTTC.

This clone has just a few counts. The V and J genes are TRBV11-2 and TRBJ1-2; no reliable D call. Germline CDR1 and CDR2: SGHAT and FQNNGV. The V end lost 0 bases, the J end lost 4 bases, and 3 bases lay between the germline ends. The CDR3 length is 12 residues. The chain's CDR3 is CASSLDLYGYTF. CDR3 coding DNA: TGTGCCAGCAGCTTAGACCTCTATGGCTACACCTTC.

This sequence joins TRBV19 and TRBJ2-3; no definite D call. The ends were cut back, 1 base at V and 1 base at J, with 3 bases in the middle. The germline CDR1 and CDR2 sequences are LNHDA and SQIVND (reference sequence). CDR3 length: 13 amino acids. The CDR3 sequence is CASSIGRTDTQYF. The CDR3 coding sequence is TGTGCCAGTAGTATAGGGCGCACAGATACGCAGTATTTT.

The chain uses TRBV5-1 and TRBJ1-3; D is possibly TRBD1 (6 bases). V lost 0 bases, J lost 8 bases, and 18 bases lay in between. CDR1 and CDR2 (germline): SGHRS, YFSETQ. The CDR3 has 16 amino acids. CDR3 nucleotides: TGCGCCAGCAGCTTGGGAGCAACACAGGGCTGGGACACCATATATTTT. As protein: CASSLGATQGWDTIYF.

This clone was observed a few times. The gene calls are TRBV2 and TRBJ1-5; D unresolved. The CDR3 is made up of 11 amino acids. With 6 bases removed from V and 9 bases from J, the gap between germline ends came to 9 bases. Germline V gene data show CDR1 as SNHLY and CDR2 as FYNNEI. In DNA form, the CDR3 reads TGTGCCAGCAGGTCCAAGGGGCCCCAGCATTTT. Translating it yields CASRSKGPQHF.

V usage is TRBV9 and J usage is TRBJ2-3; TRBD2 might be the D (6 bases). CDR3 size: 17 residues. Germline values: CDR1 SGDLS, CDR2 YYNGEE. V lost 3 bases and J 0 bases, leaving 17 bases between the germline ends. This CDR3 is CASSAHGGGLSTDTQYF. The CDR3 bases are TGTGCCAGCAGCGCACACGGGGGTGGCTTAAGCACAGATACGCAGTATTTT.

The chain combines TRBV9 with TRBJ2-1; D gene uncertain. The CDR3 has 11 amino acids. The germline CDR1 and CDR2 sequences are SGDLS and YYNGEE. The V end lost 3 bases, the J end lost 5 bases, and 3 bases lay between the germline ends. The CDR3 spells CASSANNEQFF. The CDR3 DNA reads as TGTGCCAGCAGCGCGAACAATGAGCAGTTCTTC. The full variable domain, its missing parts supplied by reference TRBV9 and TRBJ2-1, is DSGVTQTPKHLITATGQRVTLRCSPRSGDLSVYWYQQSLDQGLQFLIQYYNGEERAKGNILERFSAQQFPDLHSELNLSSLELGDSALYFCASSANNEQFFGPGTRLTVL.

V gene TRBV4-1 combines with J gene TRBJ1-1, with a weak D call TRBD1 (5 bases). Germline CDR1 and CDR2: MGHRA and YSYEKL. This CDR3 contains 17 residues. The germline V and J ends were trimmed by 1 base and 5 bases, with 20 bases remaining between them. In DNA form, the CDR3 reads TGCGCCAGCAGCCAAGGGACGACTAGTGGTGGGGGGACTGAAGCTTTCTTT. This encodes CASSQGTTSGGGTEAFF.

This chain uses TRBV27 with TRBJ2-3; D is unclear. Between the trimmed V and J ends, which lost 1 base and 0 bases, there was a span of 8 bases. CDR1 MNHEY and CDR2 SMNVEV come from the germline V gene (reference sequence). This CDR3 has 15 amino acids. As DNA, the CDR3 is TGTGCCAGCAGTTTATTGGGGTACAGCACAGATACGCAGTATTTT. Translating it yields CASSLLGYSTDTQYF.

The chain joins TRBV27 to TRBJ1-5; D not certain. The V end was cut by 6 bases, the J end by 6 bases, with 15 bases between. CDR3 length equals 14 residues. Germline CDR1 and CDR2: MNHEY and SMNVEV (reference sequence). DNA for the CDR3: TGTGCCAGCAGCCTCGGAGCGGGGTCTCAGCCCCAGCATTTT. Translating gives CASSLGAGSQPQHF.

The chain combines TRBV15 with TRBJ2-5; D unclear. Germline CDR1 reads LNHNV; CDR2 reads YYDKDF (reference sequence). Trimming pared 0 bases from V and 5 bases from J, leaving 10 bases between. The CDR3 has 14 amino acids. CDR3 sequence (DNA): TGTGCCACCAGCAGAGATCTTGTTGGGGAGACCCAGTACTTC. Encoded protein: CATSRDLVGETQYF.